Listed here is a single T cell receptor beta chain. Germline V gene sequence: CDR1 SGHRS, CDR2 YFSETQ. This CDR3 comprises 15 residues. Trimming left V 1 base short and J 3 bases short, with 14 bases between. The sample originates from a study of T cell repertoires in ileal Crohn's disease. Method: immunoSEQ multiplex PCR; TCRdb's copy keeps in-frame clones and lacks some. The sample contains some 15,000 clones, about 82% of which appear only once. Sequencing was done on a sample of ileal tissue. The rearrangement joins TRBV5-1 to TRBJ2-7; D might be TRBD2 (6 bases). This TCR was recovered from an adult with Crohn's disease. The CDR3 coding sequence is TGCGCCAGCAGCTTGAGGAGGGTGATCGGCTACGAGCAGTACTTC. Protein: CASSLRRVIGYEQYF.